This entry concerns a single TCR beta chain. The sample comes from a study of patients and donors after allogeneic stem cell transplantation. TCRdb passed the RT-PCR reads through MiXCR, listing each CDR3 protein once. The sample includes roughly 940,000 distinct CDR3 sequences, over 15% of them seen just once. The CDR3 sequence is 15 residues long. The V end was cut by 7 bases, the J end by 0 bases, with 14 bases between. The chain couples TRBV12-3 or TRBV12-4 to TRBJ2-3; D is uncertain. The sample taken for sequencing was blood, either unsorted or a sorted T cell fraction (not recorded which). The TCR was taken from a human donor who was either an allogeneic HSCT recipient or a stem cell or donor lymphocyte infusion donor (not recorded which). It is not recorded whose cells these are; they may come from a transplant donor. CDR3 sequence (DNA): TGTGCCAGCACCTCAACGGCCACTAGCACAGATACGCAGTATTTT. Translation: CASTSTATSTDTQYF.